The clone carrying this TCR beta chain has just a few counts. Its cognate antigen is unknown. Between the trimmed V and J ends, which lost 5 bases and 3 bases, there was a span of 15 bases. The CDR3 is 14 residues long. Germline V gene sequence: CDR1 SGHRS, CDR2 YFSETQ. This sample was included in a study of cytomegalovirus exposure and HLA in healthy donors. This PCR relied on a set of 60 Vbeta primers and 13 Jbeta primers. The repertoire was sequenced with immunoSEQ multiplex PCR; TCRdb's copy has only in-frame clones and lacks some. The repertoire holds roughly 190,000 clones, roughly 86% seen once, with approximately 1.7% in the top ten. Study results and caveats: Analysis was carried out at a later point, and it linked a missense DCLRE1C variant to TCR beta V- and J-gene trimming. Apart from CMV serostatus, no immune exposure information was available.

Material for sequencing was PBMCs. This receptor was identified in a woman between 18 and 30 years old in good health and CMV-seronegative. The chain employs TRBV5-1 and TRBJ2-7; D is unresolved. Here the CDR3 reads CASRSTLPNYEQYF. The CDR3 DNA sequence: TGCGCCAGCAGATCGACACTCCCGAACTACGAGCAGTACTTC.